Included here is one T cell receptor beta chain sequence, with context. Trimming cost V 6 bases and J 3 bases; bases outside gene matches: 6. This CDR3 is 14 amino acids long. Germline CDR1 reads SQVTM; CDR2 reads ANQGSEA. The data stem from a study of blood T cell repertoires in COVID-19. Measured with immunoSEQ multiplex PCR; TCRdb has only the in-frame clones, and not every one. Here the sample spans around 15,000 clones, 60% to 80% being singletons. The chain carries TRBV29-1 and TRBJ1-1; 11 bases fit TRBD1. This receptor was obtained from a human donor in a cohort sampled during active COVID-19. The sequenced material came from peripheral blood. For the CDR3, the DNA is TGCAGCGTCAGACCGGGACAGGGGGACACTGAAGCTTTCTTT. Amino acids: CSVRPGQGDTEAFF.